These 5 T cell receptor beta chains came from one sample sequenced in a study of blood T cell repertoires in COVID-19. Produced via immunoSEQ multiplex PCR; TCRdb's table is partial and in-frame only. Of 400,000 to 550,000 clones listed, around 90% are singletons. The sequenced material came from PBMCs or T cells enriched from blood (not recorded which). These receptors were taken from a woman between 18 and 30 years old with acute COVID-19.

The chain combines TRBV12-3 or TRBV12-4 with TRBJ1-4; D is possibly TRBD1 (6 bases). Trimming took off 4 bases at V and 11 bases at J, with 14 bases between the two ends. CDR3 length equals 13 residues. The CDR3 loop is CASSSRTAFKLFF. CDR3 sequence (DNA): TGTGCCAGCAGTTCCCGGACAGCGTTCAAACTGTTTTTT.

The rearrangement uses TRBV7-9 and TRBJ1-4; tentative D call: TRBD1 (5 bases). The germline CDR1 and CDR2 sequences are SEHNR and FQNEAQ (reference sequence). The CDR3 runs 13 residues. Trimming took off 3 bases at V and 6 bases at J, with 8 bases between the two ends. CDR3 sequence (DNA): TGTGCCAGCAGCTTCCAGGGTTATGAAAAACTGTTTTTT. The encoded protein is CASSFQGYEKLFF.

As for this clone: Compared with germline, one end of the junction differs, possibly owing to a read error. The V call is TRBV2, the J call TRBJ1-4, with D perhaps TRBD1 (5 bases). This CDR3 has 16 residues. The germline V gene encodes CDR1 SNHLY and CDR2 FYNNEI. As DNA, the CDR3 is TGTGCCAGCAGGGAAGGAGTACAGGCAACTAATGAAAAACTGTTTTTT. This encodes CASREGVQATNEKLFF. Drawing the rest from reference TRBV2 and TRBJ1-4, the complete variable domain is EPEVTQTPSHQVTQMGQEVILRCVPISNHLYFYWYRQILGQKVEFLVSFYNNEISEKSEIFDDQFSVERPDGSNFTLKIRSTKLEDSAMYFCASREGVQATNEKLFFGSGTQLSVL.

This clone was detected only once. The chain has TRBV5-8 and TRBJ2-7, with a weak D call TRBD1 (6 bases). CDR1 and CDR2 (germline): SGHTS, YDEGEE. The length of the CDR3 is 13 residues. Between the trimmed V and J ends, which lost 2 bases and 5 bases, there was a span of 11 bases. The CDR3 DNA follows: TGTGCCAGCAGCTTAAATGGGGGCGACGAGCAGTACTTC. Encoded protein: CASSLNGGDEQYF.

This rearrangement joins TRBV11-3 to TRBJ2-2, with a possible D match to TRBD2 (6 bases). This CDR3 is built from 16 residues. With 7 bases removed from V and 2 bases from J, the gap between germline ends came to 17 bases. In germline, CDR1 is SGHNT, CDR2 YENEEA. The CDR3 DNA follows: TGTGCCAGCACCTTTAGCGGCAGCACTAACACCGGGGAGCTGTTTTTT. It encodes CASTFSGSTNTGELFF.